A single sample gave rise to the 15 T cell receptor beta chains below, sequenced in a study of blood T cell repertoires in COVID-19. Data came from immunoSEQ multiplex PCR; TCRdb stores just in-frame clones and leaves some out. The sample lists 100,000 to 150,000 clones; around 84% were seen once. The specimen was PBMCs or T cells enriched from blood (not recorded which). Every receptor here comes from a man aged 35 to 55 with acute COVID-19.

This chain links TRBV23-1 with TRBJ2-7, with 7 bases lining up with TRBD1. TRBV23-1 is an ORF for which the function is uncertain. This CDR3 has 15 residues. The ends lost 0 bases at V and 2 bases at J; junction bases unmatched: 4. CDR3 bases: TGCGCCAGCAGTCAATCCGACAGGGCTGCCTACGAGCAGTACTTC. This translates into CASSQSDRAAYEQYF.

This rearrangement joins TRBV3-1 (or the pseudogene TRBV3-2) to TRBJ2-6, with D perhaps TRBD2 (6 bases). Germline V gene data show CDR1 as LGHDT and CDR2 as YNNKEL (reference sequence). V was trimmed by 4 bases and J by 4 bases, leaving 14 bases between them. The CDR3 is 16 amino acids. The CDR3 spells CASSRRPAGGANVLTF. The CDR3 DNA follows: TGTGCCAGCAGCCGTCGCCCGGCGGGAGGGGCCAACGTCCTGACTTTC.

In this sample, this clone turned up a few times. The chain recombines TRBV11-3 with TRBJ2-1; 9 bases match TRBD2. This CDR3 has 13 amino acids. Trimming took 5 bases from V and 7 from J; bases not matched to a gene: 3. CDR1 is SGHNT, CDR2 YENEEA, per germline. The CDR3 spells CASSRGLANEQFF. CDR3 nucleotide sequence: TGTGCCAGCAGCCGCGGACTAGCGAATGAGCAGTTCTTC.

The chain joins TRBV11-2 to TRBJ2-5, with a possible D match to TRBD2 (7 bases). V lost 2 bases and J 2 bases, leaving 18 bases between the germline ends. The CDR3 runs to 17 residues. Germline V gives CDR1 SGHAT, CDR2 FQNNGV. The CDR3 DNA sequence: TGTGCCAGCAGCTTAAATGGGGGCGGGGGTACTCAAGAGACCCAGTACTTC. The encoded protein is CASSLNGGGGTQETQYF. Complete variable domain (other parts from reference TRBV11-2 and TRBJ2-5): EAGVAQSPRYKIIEKRQSVAFWCNPISGHATLYWYQQILGQGPKLLIQFQNNGVVDDSQLPKDRFSAERLKGVDSTLKIQPAKLEDSAVYLCASSLNGGGGTQETQYFGPGTRLLVL.

The chain links TRBV3-1 (or the pseudogene TRBV3-2) to TRBJ1-2; D might be TRBD1 (5 bases). The CDR3 is 15 residues long. V lost 6 bases to trimming and J lost 1 base, with 15 bases between them. The V gene's germline CDR1 is LGHDT and CDR2 YNNKEL (reference sequence). The CDR3 coding sequence is TGTGCCAGCAGTTTAACTCTCAGGGATAACTATGGCTACACCTTC. Residues: CASSLTLRDNYGYTF.

The rearrangement links TRBV18 to TRBJ2-7; 7 bases align to TRBD2. Germline trimming cut 3 bases from V and 6 bases from J; bases unmatched to any gene: 5. The CDR3 has 13 amino acids. The germline V gene has CDR1 KGHSH and CDR2 LQKENI. CDR3 nucleotide sequence: TGTGCCAGCTCACCCCCGGGAGGACGCGAGCAGTACTTC. Encoded protein: CASSPPGGREQYF.

The chain is built from TRBV27 and TRBJ1-5, with 9 positions matching TRBD1. CDR1 MNHEY and CDR2 SMNVEV come from the germline V gene (reference sequence). Trimming removed 2 bases from V and 4 bases from J; junction bases left unmatched: 6. The length of the CDR3 is 16 residues. CDR3 sequence reads: CASSLVGTGINQPQHF. The CDR3 coding sequence is TGTGCCAGCAGTTTAGTGGGGACAGGGATTAATCAGCCCCAGCATTTT.

The rearrangement uses TRBV9 and TRBJ1-3; TRBD1 matches 12 bases. CDR1 and CDR2 (germline): SGDLS, YYNGEE. V dropped 4 bases and J dropped 0; count of bases not matched to a gene: 5. The CDR3 is 17 residues long. The chain's CDR3 is CASSPGQGASSGNTIYF. The CDR3, as DNA: TGTGCCAGCAGCCCGGGACAGGGGGCCAGCTCTGGAAACACCATATATTTT.

The gene calls are TRBV6-5 and TRBJ1-2; 10 nucleotides agree with TRBD1. The CDR3 has 15 amino acids. Germline V lookup: CDR1 MNHEY, CDR2 SVGAGI. Trimming at V came to 2 bases and at J to 5 bases, leaving 5 bases not matched to a gene. CDR3 sequence reads: CASSYTPGQGYGYTF. CDR3 DNA: TGTGCCAGCAGTTACACCCCGGGACAGGGGTATGGCTACACCTTC.

The rearrangement uses TRBV25-1 and TRBJ1-2; D may be TRBD1 (5 bases). The CDR3 loop spans 14 amino acids. CDR1 and CDR2 (germline): MGHDK, SYGVNS. V was shortened by 4 bases and J by 2 bases, with 11 bases between the two germline ends. In DNA form, the CDR3 reads TGTGCCAGCAGTGCCTGGGAGGGGAACTATGGCTACACCTTC. Encoded protein: CASSAWEGNYGYTF.

V usage is TRBV5-1 and J usage is TRBJ1-1; a possible D gene is TRBD1 (5 bases). The CDR3 is 12 amino acids. The V and J ends lost 3 bases and 8 bases respectively, with 11 bases between them. Germline loops: CDR1 SGHRS, CDR2 YFSETQ. The CDR3 is CASSSPGGEAFF. CDR3 nucleotide sequence: TGCGCCAGCAGCTCCCCGGGGGGGGAAGCTTTCTTT.

About this clone itself: Compared with germline, one end of the junction differs, possibly owing to a read error. The CDR3 DNA is TGTGTCAGCGAGCGGGAGCAAGAGACCCAGTACTTC. It translates to CVSEREQETQYF. The chain employs TRBV7-9 and TRBJ2-5, with 8 bases fitting TRBD2. This CDR3 has 12 residues. CDR1 and CDR2 (germline): SEHNR, FQNEAQ (reference sequence).

This chain uses TRBV7-3 with TRBJ2-3; maybe TRBD1 (6 bases). The germline CDR1 and CDR2 sequences are SGHTA and FQGTGA. This CDR3 has 16 residues. V gave up 3 bases and J gave up 5 bases, with 18 bases separating them. The CDR3, as DNA: TGTGCCAGCAGCTTTTACTCCGGGACAACGGGAGATACGCAGTATTTT. Translated, it gives CASSFYSGTTGDTQYF.

The J gene is TRBJ1-5, the V gene TRBV6-1; a possible D gene is TRBD1 (5 bases). The CDR3 sequence is 17 residues long. Trimming took off 4 bases at V and 0 bases at J, with 16 bases between the two ends. Germline V gene sequence: CDR1 MNHNS, CDR2 SASEGT. In nucleotides, the CDR3 is TGTGCCAGCAGTGGCCCCGACAGATCCGATAGCAATCAGCCCCAGCATTTT. Its protein is CASSGPDRSDSNQPQHF.

The V and J genes are TRBV2 and TRBJ1-5, with D maybe TRBD1 (6 bases). Looked up from germline, CDR1 is SNHLY and CDR2 is FYNNEI. The CDR3 runs to 13 residues. Trimming took off 9 bases at V and 7 bases at J, with 16 bases between the two ends. As DNA, the CDR3 is TGTGCCAGTCACCGACAGGAAAACCAGCCCCAGCATTTT. Its protein product is CASHRQENQPQHF.